Listed here are 29 T cell receptor beta chains from one sample, sequenced in a study of OX40 agonist ivuxolimab in advanced cancers. This table comes from immunoSEQ multiplex PCR, and its TCRdb copy is limited to in-frame clones, with some not included. The sample has around 23,000 clones; about 79% are singletons. Sample: CD4+ or CD8+ T cells sorted from blood, taken in a trial of the OX40 agonist ivuxolimab. The receptors were gathered from an adult with an advanced solid tumor such as melanoma, head and neck, liver or kidney cancer.

J is TRBJ1-6 and V is TRBV6-5, with unresolved D. The germline V and J ends were trimmed by 4 bases and 0 bases, with 10 bases remaining between them. Germline V gene sequence: CDR1 MNHEY, CDR2 SVGAGI. The CDR3 is made up of 16 amino acids. The CDR3 DNA is TGTGCCAGCAGTTTACGAAGGAGCTCCTATAATTCACCCCTCCACTTT. It encodes CASSLRRSSYNSPLHF.

This chain links TRBV5-1 with TRBJ2-1; 15 nucleotides match TRBD2. Germline V lookup: CDR1 SGHRS, CDR2 YFSETQ. V shed 3 bases, J shed 7 bases, and the junction held 11 bases outside the gene matches. CDR3 length equals 18 residues. For the CDR3, the DNA is TGCGCCAGCAGCTCCGGACTAGCGGGAGGGCCTTTATCTAATGAGCAGTTCTTC. It specifies CASSSGLAGGPLSNEQFF.

For the CDR3, the DNA is TGTGCCAGCAGCTCAGGGACAGGGAGTGATGAAAAACTGTTTTTT. This codes for CASSSGTGSDEKLFF. V usage is TRBV5-8 and J usage is TRBJ1-4; TRBD1 agrees at 9 bases. The trim removed 3 bases at V and 6 bases at J, leaving 6 bases unmatched. The CDR3 consists of 15 residues. CDR1 and CDR2 from the germline V gene are SGHTS and YDEGEE.

This clone has more than one count but fewer than ten. The V gene is TRBV7-9, the J gene TRBJ2-1; a possible D gene is TRBD2 (5 bases). With 1 base removed from V and 5 bases from J, the gap between germline ends came to 18 bases. This CDR3 has 17 amino acids. Per germline, CDR1 SEHNR and CDR2 FQNEAQ (reference sequence). DNA for the CDR3: TGTGCCAGCAGCTTAGGCGAGGGCTCGATACATAACAATGAGCAGTTCTTC. Translation gives CASSLGEGSIHNNEQFF.

The chain recombines TRBV5-1 with TRBJ2-7, with 8 bases that match TRBD1. CDR1 SGHRS and CDR2 YFSETQ come from the germline V gene. The J segment lost 0 bases and the V segment lost 2 bases, leaving 4 bases of the junction unmatched. This CDR3 has 15 amino acids. The DNA of the CDR3 is TGCGCCAGCAGCTTTCGGACAGGGCGCTCCTACGAGCAGTACTTC. Protein: CASSFRTGRSYEQYF. The full variable domain, completed using reference TRBV5-1 and TRBJ2-7, is KAGVTQTPRYLIKTRGQQVTLSCSPISGHRSVSWYQQTPGQGLQFLFEYFSETQRNKGNFPGRFSGRQFSNSRSEMNVSTLELGDSALYLCASSFRTGRSYEQYFGPGTRLTVT.

V and J are TRBV5-8 and TRBJ2-3; no clear D. The V gene's germline CDR1 is SGHTS and CDR2 YDEGEE. The CDR3 is 16 amino acids. Trimming removed 3 bases from V and 2 bases from J, with 16 bases in between. As DNA, the CDR3 is TGTGCCAGCAGCTCCGGTAGTAGGGCCGTCACAGATACGCAGTATTTT. This encodes CASSSGSRAVTDTQYF.

The V gene is TRBV7-8, the J gene TRBJ2-5; the D gene is possibly TRBD1 (6 bases). Germline lookup yields CDR1 SGHVS and CDR2 FQNEAQ. Trimming took 5 bases from V and 2 from J, leaving 15 bases between them. This CDR3 is built from 15 residues. CDR3 in amino acids: CASSLEGVHQETQYF. The CDR3, as DNA: TGTGCCAGCAGCCTCGAGGGGGTGCATCAAGAGACCCAGTACTTC.

The V and J genes are TRBV6-5 and TRBJ1-1; D may be TRBD1 (5 bases). CDR1 and CDR2 (germline): MNHEY, SVGAGI. CDR3 length equals 15 residues. Trimming took off 2 bases at V and 1 base at J, with 11 bases between the two ends. The CDR3 reads CASSYPGLQNTEAFF. CDR3 DNA sequence: TGTGCCAGCAGTTACCCGGGACTCCAGAACACTGAAGCTTTCTTT.

The chain joins TRBV27 to TRBJ1-5; 8 positions match TRBD1. Trimming took 5 bases from V and 2 from J; bases not matched to a gene: 8. The germline V gene has CDR1 MNHEY and CDR2 SMNVEV (reference sequence). The CDR3 has 16 residues. The CDR3 sequence is CASSRVGQGRNQPQHF. Here the CDR3 DNA reads TGTGCCAGCAGTCGCGTCGGACAGGGACGCAATCAGCCCCAGCATTTT.

The CDR3 is CASSFGQGADTQYF. CDR3 nucleotides: TGTGCCAGCAGCTTCGGACAGGGGGCAGATACGCAGTATTTT. J is TRBJ2-3 and V is TRBV5-4, with 10 nucleotides matching TRBD1. CDR1 SGHNT and CDR2 YYREEE come from the germline V gene (reference sequence). The CDR3 sequence is 14 residues long. The junction had 1 base not matched to a gene; V was cut back by 2 bases and J by 4 bases.

The chain employs TRBV27 and TRBJ2-5, with D tentatively TRBD1 (6 bases). Trimming shortened V by 2 bases and J by 0 bases, and 22 bases separated the two germline ends. CDR1 and CDR2 (germline): MNHEY, SMNVEV (reference sequence). There are 19 residues in the CDR3. CDR3 residues: CASSLRPRGTLLYQETQYF. CDR3 in DNA: TGTGCCAGCAGTTTAAGGCCGAGAGGGACACTCCTGTACCAAGAGACCCAGTACTTC.

Only one count was recorded for this clone. The chain combines TRBV4-1 with TRBJ1-1; the D is unclear. The V and J ends lost 4 bases and 11 bases respectively, with 11 bases between them. The germline V gene has CDR1 MGHRA and CDR2 YSYEKL. This CDR3 spans 11 amino acids. This CDR3 reads CASSRGPKAFF. The CDR3, as DNA: TGCGCCAGCAGCCGCGGACCCAAGGCTTTCTTT.

The CDR3 bases are TGTGCCAGCCCTGGGGGGCGCAGGGAAGAGACCCAGTACTTC. As protein: CASPGGRREETQYF. This chain joins TRBV7-9 and TRBJ2-5; D assignment may be TRBD1 or TRBD2 (6 bases each). CDR3 length: 14 amino acids. The V and J ends lost 8 bases and 3 bases respectively, with 16 bases between them. Germline lookup yields CDR1 SEHNR and CDR2 FQNEAQ (reference sequence). The whole variable domain, filled in from reference TRBV7-9 and TRBJ2-5, reads DTGVSQNPRHKITKRGQNVTFRCDPISEHNRLYWYRQTLGQGPEFLTYFQNEAQLEKSRLLSDRFSAERPKGSFSTLEIQRTEQGDSAMYLCASPGGRREETQYFGPGTRLLVL.

The chain employs TRBV4-2 and TRBJ2-1; 7 nucleotides match TRBD2. This CDR3 has 16 residues. V was clipped by 2 bases and J by 5 bases; unmatched bases: 9. Germline V lookup: CDR1 LGHNA, CDR2 YNFKEQ. CDR3 in amino acids: CASSQLGGDRNNEQFF. For the CDR3, the DNA is TGTGCCAGCAGCCAACTGGGGGGGGACCGTAACAATGAGCAGTTCTTC.

The chain employs TRBV2 and TRBJ1-1, with unresolved D. This CDR3 comprises 14 residues. V lost 0 bases to trimming and J lost 3 bases, with 8 bases between them. CDR1 is SNHLY and CDR2 is FYNNEI in the germline V gene. CDR3: CASSEAQGYTEAFF. CDR3 DNA: TGTGCCAGCAGTGAAGCGCAAGGGTACACTGAAGCTTTCTTT.

The rearrangement links TRBV7-9 to TRBJ1-1; D is unclear. This CDR3 has 13 amino acids. Germline CDR1 reads SEHNR; CDR2 reads FQNEAQ (reference sequence). V lost 4 bases to trimming and J lost 1 base, with 7 bases between them. As DNA, the CDR3 is TGTGCCAGCAGCTCCCGACGGAACACTGAAGCTTTCTTT. Residues: CASSSRRNTEAFF.

This clone is a singleton in its sample. The chain couples TRBV19 to TRBJ1-1; D ambiguous. CDR3 length: 13 residues. The V and J ends lost 4 bases and 6 bases respectively, with 12 bases between them. Per the germline V gene, CDR1 is LNHDA and CDR2 is SQIVND (reference sequence). Here the CDR3 reads CASSTLGWAEAFF. The CDR3 coding sequence is TGTGCCAGTAGTACCCTGGGGTGGGCTGAAGCTTTCTTT.

This chain uses TRBV7-9 with TRBJ2-3, with 7 bases aligning to TRBD1. The germline CDR1 and CDR2 sequences are SEHNR and FQNEAQ (reference sequence). The CDR3 extends over 15 amino acids. V was pared by 0 bases and J by 5 bases, with 5 bases of the junction left unmatched. CDR3 sequence reads: CASSLAQGSRDTQYF. CDR3 DNA: TGTGCCAGCAGCTTAGCACAGGGGTCGCGAGATACGCAGTATTTT.

The genes are TRBV9 and TRBJ2-6, with D possibly matching TRBD2 (5 bases). The germline V and J ends were trimmed by 2 bases and 2 bases, with 8 bases remaining between them. CDR3 length equals 15 residues. Germline-derived CDR1 and CDR2 are SGDLS and YYNGEE. CDR3 loop: CASSVFGAGANVLTF. In nucleotides, the CDR3 is TGTGCCAGCAGCGTTTTCGGGGCTGGGGCCAACGTCCTGACTTTC.

The V call is TRBV29-1, the J call TRBJ2-7; D perhaps matches TRBD2 (7 bases). Germline V lookup: CDR1 SQVTM, CDR2 ANQGSEA. CDR3 length: 15 amino acids. The V and J ends lost 1 base and 5 bases respectively, with 18 bases between them. Here the CDR3 reads CSVEGGGSRVNEQYF. The CDR3 DNA reads as TGCAGCGTTGAAGGCGGGGGCTCGAGGGTCAACGAGCAGTACTTC.

The CDR3 spells CASSLSNEQFF. The CDR3, as DNA: TGCGCCAGCAGCCTCAGCAATGAGCAGTTCTTC. The rearrangement links TRBV4-1 to TRBJ2-1; no clear D gene. Germline assignment: CDR1 MGHRA and CDR2 YSYEKL. This CDR3 spans 11 amino acids. V lost 4 bases and J 6 bases, leaving 4 bases between the germline ends.

The table lists this clone with a count of one. The gene calls are TRBV19 and TRBJ1-1; TRBD1 might be the D (5 bases). This CDR3 comprises 14 residues. Germline CDR1 LNHDA, CDR2 SQIVND (reference sequence). V shed 2 bases and J shed 4 bases, with 11 bases lying between them. The CDR3: CASSIKGRATEAFF. Here the CDR3 DNA reads TGTGCCAGTAGTATAAAGGGCAGGGCCACTGAAGCTTTCTTT.

The V gene is TRBV14, the J gene TRBJ2-5; TRBD1 matches 10 bases. Germline-derived CDR1 and CDR2 are SGHDN and FVKESK. The CDR3 length is 22 residues. J gave up 4 bases and V 0 bases, and 23 bases lay outside the gene matches. This CDR3 is CASSQEPRSATDRRDRGETQYF. For the CDR3, the DNA is TGTGCCAGCAGCCAAGAACCTAGATCAGCCACAGATCGGAGGGACAGGGGAGAGACCCAGTACTTC. Together with reference TRBV14 and TRBJ2-5, the CDR3 gives the full variable domain: EAGVTQFPSHSVIEKGQTVTLRCDPISGHDNLYWYRRVMGKEIKFLLHFVKESKQDESGMPNNRFLAERTGGTYSTLKVQPAELEDSGVYFCASSQEPRSATDRRDRGETQYFGPGTRLLVL.

The rearrangement links TRBV7-3 to TRBJ2-1; 10 nucleotides agree with TRBD2. Germline values: CDR1 SGHTA, CDR2 FQGTGA. V shed 2 bases, J shed 8 bases, and the junction held 3 bases outside the gene matches. The CDR3 is 14 residues long. CDR3 sequence reads: CASSLGLAGDEQFF. CDR3 DNA: TGTGCCAGCAGCTTAGGTCTAGCGGGAGATGAGCAGTTCTTC.

This chain links TRBV18 with TRBJ2-1, with 10 bases aligning to TRBD2. Per the germline V gene, CDR1 is KGHSH and CDR2 is LQKENI. This CDR3 is built from 14 residues. V trimming: 3 bases; J trimming: 6 bases; junction bases outside the gene matches: 2. CDR3 coding DNA: TGTGCCAGCTCACCCCGGACTAGCGGCAATGAGCAGTTCTTC. It encodes CASSPRTSGNEQFF.

The chain recombines TRBV15 with TRBJ2-2; tentative D call: TRBD1 (6 bases). The CDR3 totals 15 residues. The ends were cut back, 4 bases at V and 2 bases at J, with 11 bases in the middle. The germline CDR1 and CDR2 sequences are LNHNV and YYDKDF (reference sequence). As DNA, the CDR3 is TGTGCCACCAGCAACCGGGACAAAAACACCGGGGAGCTGTTTTTT. Translating gives CATSNRDKNTGELFF.

This chain joins TRBV4-3 and TRBJ1-2; 7 bases are a match to TRBD1. The junction had 9 bases not matched to a gene; V was cut back by 4 bases and J by 7 bases. The CDR3 loop spans 14 amino acids. Germline CDR1 is LGHNA and CDR2 is YSLEER. DNA for the CDR3: TGCGCCAGCAGCCTGGACGGACAGGTCGGTGGCTACACCTTC. Translating it yields CASSLDGQVGGYTF.

The V call is TRBV5-1, the J call TRBJ1-4, with D uncertain. The germline V gene encodes CDR1 SGHRS and CDR2 YFSETQ. Trimming pared 0 bases from V and 2 bases from J, leaving 11 bases between. The CDR3 has 16 residues. The CDR3 is CASSLGRAITNEKLFF. CDR3 in DNA: TGCGCCAGCAGCTTGGGTCGGGCTATCACTAATGAAAAACTGTTTTTT.

The J gene is TRBJ2-3, the V gene TRBV6-1, with unresolved D. V dropped 1 base and J dropped 1 base, with 6 bases sitting between them. This CDR3 is built from 14 residues. Germline lookup yields CDR1 MNHNS and CDR2 SASEGT. CDR3 nucleotides: TGTGCCAGCAGTGAAGTTGGGGGCACAGATACGCAGTATTTT. As protein: CASSEVGGTDTQYF.